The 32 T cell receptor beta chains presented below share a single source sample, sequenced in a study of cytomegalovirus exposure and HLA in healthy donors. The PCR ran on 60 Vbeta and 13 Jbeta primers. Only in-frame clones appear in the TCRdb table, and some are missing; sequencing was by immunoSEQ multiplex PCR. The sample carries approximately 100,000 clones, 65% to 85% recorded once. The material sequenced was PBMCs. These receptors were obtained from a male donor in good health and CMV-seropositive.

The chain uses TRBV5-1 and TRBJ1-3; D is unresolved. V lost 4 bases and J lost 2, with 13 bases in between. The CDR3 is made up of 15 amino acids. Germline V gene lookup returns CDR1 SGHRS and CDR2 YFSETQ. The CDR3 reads CASSAQREAGNTIYF. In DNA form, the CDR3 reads TGCGCCAGCAGCGCACAACGGGAAGCTGGAAACACCATATATTTT.

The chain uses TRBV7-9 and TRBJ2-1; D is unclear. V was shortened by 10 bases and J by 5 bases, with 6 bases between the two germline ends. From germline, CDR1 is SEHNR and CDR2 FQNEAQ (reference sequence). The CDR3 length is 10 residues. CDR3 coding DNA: TGTGCCATCCTAAACAATGAGCAGTTCTTC. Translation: CAILNNEQFF.

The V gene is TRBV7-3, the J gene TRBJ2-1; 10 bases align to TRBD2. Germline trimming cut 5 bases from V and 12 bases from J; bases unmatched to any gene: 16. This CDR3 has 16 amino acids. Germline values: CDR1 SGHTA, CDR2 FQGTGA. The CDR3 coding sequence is TGTGCCAGCAGCCCCACTAGCGGGGAACGAATTCAGGGGCAGTTCTTC. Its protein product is CASSPTSGERIQGQFF.

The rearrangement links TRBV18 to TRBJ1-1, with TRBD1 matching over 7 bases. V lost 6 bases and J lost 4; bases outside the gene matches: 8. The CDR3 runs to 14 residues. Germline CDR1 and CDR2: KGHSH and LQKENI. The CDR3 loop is CASSPGQAGTEAFF. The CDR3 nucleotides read TGTGCCAGCTCCCCCGGACAGGCGGGCACTGAAGCTTTCTTT.

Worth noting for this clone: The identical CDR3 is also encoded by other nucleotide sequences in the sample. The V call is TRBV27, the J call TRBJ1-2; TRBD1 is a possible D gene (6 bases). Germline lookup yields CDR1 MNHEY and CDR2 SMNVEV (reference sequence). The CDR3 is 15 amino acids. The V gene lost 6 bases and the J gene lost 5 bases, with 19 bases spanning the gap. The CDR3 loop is CASRTLGAAGYGYTF. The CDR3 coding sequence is TGTGCCAGCAGAACCCTGGGGGCAGCAGGATATGGCTACACCTTC.

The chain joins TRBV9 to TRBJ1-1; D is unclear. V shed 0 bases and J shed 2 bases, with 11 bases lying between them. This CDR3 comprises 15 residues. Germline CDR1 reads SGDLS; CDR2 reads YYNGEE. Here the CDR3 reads CASSVENRPNTEAFF. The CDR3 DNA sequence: TGTGCCAGCAGCGTAGAAAACAGACCCAACACTGAAGCTTTCTTT.

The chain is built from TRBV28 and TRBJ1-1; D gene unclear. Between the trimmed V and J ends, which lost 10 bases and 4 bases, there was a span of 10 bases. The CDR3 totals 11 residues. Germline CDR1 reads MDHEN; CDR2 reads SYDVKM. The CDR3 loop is CATTGVTEAFF. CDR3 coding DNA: TGTGCCACCACGGGAGTCACTGAAGCTTTCTTT.

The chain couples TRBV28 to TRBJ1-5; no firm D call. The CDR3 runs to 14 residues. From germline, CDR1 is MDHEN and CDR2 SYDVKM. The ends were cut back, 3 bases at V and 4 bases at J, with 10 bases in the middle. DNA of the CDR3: TGTGCCAGCAGTTTTACTATTGGAAATCAGCCCCAGCATTTT. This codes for CASSFTIGNQPQHF.

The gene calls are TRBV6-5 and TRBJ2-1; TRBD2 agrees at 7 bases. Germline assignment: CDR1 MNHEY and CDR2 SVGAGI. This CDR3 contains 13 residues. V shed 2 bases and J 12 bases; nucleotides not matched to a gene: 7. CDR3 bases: TGTGCCAGCAGTTACGGTTTACGCGGGAGGCAGTTCTTC. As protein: CASSYGLRGRQFF.

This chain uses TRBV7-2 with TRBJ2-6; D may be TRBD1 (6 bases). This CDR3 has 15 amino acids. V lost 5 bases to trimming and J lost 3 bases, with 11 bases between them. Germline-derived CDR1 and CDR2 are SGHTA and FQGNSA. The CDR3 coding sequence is TGTGCCAGCAGCATACAGGGAAGTGGGGCCAACGTCCTGACTTTC. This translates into CASSIQGSGANVLTF.

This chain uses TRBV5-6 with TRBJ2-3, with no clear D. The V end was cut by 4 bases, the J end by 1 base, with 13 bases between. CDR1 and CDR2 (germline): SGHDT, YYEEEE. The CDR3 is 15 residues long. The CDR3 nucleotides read TGTGCCAGCAGCCCCAGCGCGGCTCGCACAGATACGCAGTATTTT. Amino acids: CASSPSAARTDTQYF.

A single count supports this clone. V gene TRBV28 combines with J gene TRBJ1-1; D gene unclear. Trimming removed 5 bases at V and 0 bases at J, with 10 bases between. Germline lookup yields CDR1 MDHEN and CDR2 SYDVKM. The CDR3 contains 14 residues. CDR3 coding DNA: TGTGCCAGCAGTATACAACAGATGAACACTGAAGCTTTCTTT. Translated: CASSIQQMNTEAFF.

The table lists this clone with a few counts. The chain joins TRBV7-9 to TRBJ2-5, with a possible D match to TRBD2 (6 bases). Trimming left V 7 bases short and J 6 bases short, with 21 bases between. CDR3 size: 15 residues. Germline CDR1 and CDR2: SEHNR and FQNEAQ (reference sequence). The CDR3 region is CASTSPLGEVKTQYF. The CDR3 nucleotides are TGTGCCAGCACCTCGCCGTTGGGGGAGGTGAAGACCCAGTACTTC.

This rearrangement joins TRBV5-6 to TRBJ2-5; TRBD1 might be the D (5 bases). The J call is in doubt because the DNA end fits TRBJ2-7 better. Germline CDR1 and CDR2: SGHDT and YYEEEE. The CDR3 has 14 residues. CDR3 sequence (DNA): TGTGCCAGCAGCTTGGCCAGGGATCTCTACGAGCAGTACTTC. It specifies CASSLARDLYEQYF.

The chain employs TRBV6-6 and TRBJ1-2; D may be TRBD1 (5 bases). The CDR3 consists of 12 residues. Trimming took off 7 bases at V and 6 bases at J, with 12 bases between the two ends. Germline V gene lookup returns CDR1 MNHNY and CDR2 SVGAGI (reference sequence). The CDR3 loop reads CASKAGMDGYTF. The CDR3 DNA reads TGTGCCAGCAAGGCAGGGATGGATGGCTACACCTTC.

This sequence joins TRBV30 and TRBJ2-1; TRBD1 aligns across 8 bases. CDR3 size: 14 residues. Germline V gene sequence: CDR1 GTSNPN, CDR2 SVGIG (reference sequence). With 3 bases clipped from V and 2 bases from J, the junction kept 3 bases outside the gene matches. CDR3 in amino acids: CAWRPQGAYNEQFF. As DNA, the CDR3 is TGTGCCTGGAGACCACAGGGGGCCTACAATGAGCAGTTCTTC.

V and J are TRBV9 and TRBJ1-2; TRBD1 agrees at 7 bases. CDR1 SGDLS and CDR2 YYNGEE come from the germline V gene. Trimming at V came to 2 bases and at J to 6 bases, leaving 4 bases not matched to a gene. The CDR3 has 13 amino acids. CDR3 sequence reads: CASSVRDSHGYTF. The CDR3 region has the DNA TGTGCCAGCAGCGTCAGGGACAGCCATGGCTACACCTTC.

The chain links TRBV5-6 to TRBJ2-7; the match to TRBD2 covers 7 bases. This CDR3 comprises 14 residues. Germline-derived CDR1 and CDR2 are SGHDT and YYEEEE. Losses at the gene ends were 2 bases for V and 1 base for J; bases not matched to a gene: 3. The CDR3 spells CASSLAGPSYEQYF. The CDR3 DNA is TGTGCCAGCAGCTTAGCGGGGCCATCCTACGAGCAGTACTTC. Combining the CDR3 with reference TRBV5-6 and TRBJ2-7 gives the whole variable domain DAGVTQSPTHLIKTRGQQVTLRCSPKSGHDTVSWYQQALGQGPQFIFQYYEEEERQRGNFPDRFSGHQFPNYSSELNVNALLLGDSALYLCASSLAGPSYEQYFGPGTRLTVT.

As DNA, the CDR3 is TGCAGCCCTAAGGAGGTCACTGAAGCTTTCTTT. It is translated as CSPKEVTEAFF. This chain links TRBV20-1 with TRBJ1-1; D is unclear. Germline V CDR1 and CDR2: DFQATT, SNEGSKA (reference sequence). This CDR3 is 11 amino acids long.

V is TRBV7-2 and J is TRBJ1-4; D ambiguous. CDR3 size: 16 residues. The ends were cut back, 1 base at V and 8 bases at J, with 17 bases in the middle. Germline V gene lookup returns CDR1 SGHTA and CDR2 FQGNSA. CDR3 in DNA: TGTGCCAGCAGCTTAGAGGTTGCGCTAGGTGGAGAAAAACTGTTTTTT. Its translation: CASSLEVALGGEKLFF.

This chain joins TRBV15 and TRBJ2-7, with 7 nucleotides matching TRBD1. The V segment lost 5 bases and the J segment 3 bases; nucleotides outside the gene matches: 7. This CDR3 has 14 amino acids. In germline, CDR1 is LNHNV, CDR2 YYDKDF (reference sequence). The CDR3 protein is CATSYRDSNYEQYF. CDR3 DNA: TGTGCCACCAGCTATCGGGACAGTAACTACGAGCAGTACTTC.

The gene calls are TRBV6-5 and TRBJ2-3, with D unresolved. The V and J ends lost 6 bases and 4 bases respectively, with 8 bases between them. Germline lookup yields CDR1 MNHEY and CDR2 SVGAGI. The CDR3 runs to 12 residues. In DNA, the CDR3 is TGTGCCAGCAGCCCCTCCCCAGATACGCAGTATTTT. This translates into CASSPSPDTQYF.

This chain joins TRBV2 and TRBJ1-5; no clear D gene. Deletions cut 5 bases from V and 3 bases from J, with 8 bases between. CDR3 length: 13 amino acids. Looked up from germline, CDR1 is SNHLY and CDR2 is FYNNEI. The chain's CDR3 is CASSPRNNQPQHF. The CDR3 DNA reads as TGTGCCAGCAGTCCCAGGAACAATCAGCCCCAGCATTTT.

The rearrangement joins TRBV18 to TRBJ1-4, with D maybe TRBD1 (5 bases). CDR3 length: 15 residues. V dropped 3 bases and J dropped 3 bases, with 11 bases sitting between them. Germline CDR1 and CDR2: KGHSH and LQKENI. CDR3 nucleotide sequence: TGTGCCAGCTCACCCCAGGGCGGACCTAATGAAAAACTGTTTTTT. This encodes CASSPQGGPNEKLFF.

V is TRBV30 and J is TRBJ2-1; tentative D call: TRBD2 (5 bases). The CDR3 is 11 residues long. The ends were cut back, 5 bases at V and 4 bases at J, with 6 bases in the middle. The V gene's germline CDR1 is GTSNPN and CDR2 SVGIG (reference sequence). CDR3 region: CAWGRYNEQFF. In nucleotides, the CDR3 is TGTGCCTGGGGGAGATACAATGAGCAGTTCTTC.

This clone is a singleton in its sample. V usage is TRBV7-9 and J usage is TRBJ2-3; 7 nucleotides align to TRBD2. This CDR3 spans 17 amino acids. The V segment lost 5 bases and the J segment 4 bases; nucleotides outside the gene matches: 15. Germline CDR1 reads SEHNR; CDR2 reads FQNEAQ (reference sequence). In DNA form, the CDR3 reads TGTGCCAGCAGCAAGCGGGACTCCCCACAAATAGCAGATACGCAGTATTTT. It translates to CASSKRDSPQIADTQYF.

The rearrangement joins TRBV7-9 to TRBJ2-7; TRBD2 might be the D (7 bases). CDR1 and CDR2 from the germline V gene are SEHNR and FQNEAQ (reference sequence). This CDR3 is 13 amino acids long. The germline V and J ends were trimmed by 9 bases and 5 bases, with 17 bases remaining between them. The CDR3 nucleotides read TGTGCCAGTGCATGGGAGGGGGGGAACGAGCAGTACTTC. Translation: CASAWEGGNEQYF.

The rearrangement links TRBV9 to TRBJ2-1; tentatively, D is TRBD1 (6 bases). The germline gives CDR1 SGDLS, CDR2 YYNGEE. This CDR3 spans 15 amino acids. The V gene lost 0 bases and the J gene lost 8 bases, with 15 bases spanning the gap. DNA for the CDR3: TGTGCCAGCAGCGTAGTGGGCAGGGGAGTAGATGAGCAGTTCTTC. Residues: CASSVVGRGVDEQFF.

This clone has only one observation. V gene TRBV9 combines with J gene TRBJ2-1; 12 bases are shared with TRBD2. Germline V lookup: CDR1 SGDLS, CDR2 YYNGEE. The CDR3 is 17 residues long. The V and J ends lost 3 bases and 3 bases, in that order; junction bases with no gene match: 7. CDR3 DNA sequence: TGTGCCAGCAGCGCTCTGACTAGCGGGAGACTCTACAATGAGCAGTTCTTC. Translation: CASSALTSGRLYNEQFF.

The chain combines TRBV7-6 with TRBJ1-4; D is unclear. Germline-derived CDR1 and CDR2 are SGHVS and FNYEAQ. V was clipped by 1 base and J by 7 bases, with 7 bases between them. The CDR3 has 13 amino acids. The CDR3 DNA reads TGTGCCAGCAGCTTAGGGGCCCCTGAAAAACTGTTTTTT. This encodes CASSLGAPEKLFF.

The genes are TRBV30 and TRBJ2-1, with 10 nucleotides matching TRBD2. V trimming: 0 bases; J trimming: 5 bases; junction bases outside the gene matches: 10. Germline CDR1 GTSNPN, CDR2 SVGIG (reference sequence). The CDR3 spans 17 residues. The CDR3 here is CAWSVPGSGRINNEQFF. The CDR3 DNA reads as TGTGCCTGGAGTGTACCGGGTAGCGGGAGGATCAACAATGAGCAGTTCTTC.

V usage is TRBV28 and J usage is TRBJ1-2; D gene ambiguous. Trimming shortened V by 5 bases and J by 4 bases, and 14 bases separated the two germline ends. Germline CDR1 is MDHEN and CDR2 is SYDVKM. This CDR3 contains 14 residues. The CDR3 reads CASSTGSPLYGYTF. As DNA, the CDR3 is TGTGCCAGCAGTACGGGTTCCCCCCTCTATGGCTACACCTTC.